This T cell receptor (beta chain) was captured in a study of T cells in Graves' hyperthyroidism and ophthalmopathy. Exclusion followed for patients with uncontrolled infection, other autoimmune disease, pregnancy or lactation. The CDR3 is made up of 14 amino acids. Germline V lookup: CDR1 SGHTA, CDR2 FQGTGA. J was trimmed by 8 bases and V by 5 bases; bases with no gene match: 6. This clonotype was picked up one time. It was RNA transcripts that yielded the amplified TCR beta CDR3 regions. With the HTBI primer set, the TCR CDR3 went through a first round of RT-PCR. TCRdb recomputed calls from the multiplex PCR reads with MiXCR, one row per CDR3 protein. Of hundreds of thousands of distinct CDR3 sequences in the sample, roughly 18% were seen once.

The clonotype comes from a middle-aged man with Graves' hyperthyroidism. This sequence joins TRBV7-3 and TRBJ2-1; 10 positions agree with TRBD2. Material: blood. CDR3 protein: CASSPGLAQYEQFF. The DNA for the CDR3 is TGTGCCAGCAGCCCGGGACTAGCGCAGTATGAGCAGTTCTTC.